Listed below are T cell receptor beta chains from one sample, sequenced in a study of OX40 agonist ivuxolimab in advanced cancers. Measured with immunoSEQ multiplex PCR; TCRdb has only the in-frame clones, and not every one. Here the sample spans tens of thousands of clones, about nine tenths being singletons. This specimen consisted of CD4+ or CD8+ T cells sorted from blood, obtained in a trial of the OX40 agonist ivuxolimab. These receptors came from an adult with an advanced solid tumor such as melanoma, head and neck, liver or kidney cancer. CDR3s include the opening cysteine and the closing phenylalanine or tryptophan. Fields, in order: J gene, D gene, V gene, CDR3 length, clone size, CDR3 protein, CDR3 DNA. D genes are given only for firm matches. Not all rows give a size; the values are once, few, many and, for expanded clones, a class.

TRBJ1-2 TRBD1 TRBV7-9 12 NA CASSFTGAGYTF TGTGCCAGCAGCTTTACAGGGGCCGGCTACACCTTC
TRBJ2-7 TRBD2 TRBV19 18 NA CASSTLPPVAGGSYEQYF TGTGCCAGTAGTACTCTCCCCCCGGTAGCGGGGGGTTCCTACGAGCAGTACTTC
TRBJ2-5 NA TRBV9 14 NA CASNMRGNQETQYF TGTGCCAGCAACATGCGTGGGAACCAAGAGACCCAGTACTTC
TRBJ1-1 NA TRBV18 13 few CASSLRGNTEAFF TGTGCCAGCTCACTACGAGGGAACACTGAAGCTTTCTTT
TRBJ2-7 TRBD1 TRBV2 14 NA CASSGTGRTYEQYF TGTGCCAGCAGTGGGACAGGGCGAACCTACGAGCAGTACTTC
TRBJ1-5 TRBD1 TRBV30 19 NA CAWSDLRGTGGNSNQPQHF TGTGCCTGGAGTGACCTCAGGGGGACAGGGGGGAATAGCAATCAGCCCCAGCATTTT
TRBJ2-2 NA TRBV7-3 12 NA CASSLLAGELFF TGTGCCAGCAGCTTACTTGCCGGGGAGCTGTTTTTT
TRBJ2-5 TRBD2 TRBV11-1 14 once CASSALAGGETQYF TGTGCCAGCAGCGCCTTAGCGGGGGGCGAGACCCAGTACTTC
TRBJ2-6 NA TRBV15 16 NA CATAGGADSGANVLTF TGTGCCACCGCGGGCGGGGCAGACTCTGGGGCCAACGTCCTGACTTTC
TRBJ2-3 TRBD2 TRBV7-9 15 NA CASSFSGTSTDTQYF TGTGCCAGCAGCTTTAGCGGGACTAGCACAGATACGCAGTATTTT
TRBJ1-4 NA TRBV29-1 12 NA CSATGFREKLFF TGCAGCGCCACAGGGTTTAGGGAAAAACTGTTTTTT
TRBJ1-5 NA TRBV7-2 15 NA CASSLAGYSNQPQHF TGTGCCAGCAGCTTAGCGGGGTATAGCAATCAGCCCCAGCATTTT
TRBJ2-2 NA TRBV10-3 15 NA CAISRTDPDTGELFF TGTGCCATCAGTCGGACAGACCCCGACACCGGGGAGCTGTTTTTT
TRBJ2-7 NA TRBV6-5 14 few CASSYRDKTYEQYF TGTGCCAGCAGTTACCGGGACAAAACCTACGAGCAGTACTTC
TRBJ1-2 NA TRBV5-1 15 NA CASSLERARGEGYTF TGCGCCAGCAGCTTGGAGAGGGCTAGGGGTGAAGGCTACACCTTC
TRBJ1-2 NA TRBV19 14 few CASSAAEGSYGYTF TGTGCCAGTAGTGCCGCGGAGGGAAGCTATGGCTACACCTTC
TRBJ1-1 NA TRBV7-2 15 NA CASSLFPIGTAEAFF TGTGCCAGCAGCTTATTCCCCATCGGGACCGCTGAAGCTTTCTTT
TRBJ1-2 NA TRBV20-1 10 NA CSASGPHNTF TGCAGTGCTAGTGGTCCGCATAACACCTTC
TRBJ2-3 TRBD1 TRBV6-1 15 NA CASSGDRVRTDTQYF TGTGCCAGCAGTGGCGACAGGGTTCGCACAGATACGCAGTATTTT
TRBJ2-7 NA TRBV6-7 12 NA CASGQGSYEQYF TGTGCCAGCGGTCAGGGTTCCTACGAGCAGTACTTC